This TCR beta chain was profiled in a study of siplizumab effects on memory and regulatory T cells. Study-level results: Alloreactive clones mapping to unstimulated subsets formed only a minor fraction.

The germline V and J ends were trimmed by 2 bases and 2 bases, with 6 bases remaining between them. The germline V gene encodes CDR1 MNHEY and CDR2 SMNVEV (reference sequence). The CDR3 spans 13 residues. Notes on this clone: Its cognate antigen is unknown.

Per sample, 10^5 or so TCR templates underwent assay. Sequencing used immunoSEQ multiplex PCR; TCRdb keeps in-frame clones, though not all of them. This repertoire shows approximately 94,000 clones, around 93% found once; its top ten account for 1% to 1.5%. The TCR sequence derives from a human donor in good health. Input material: non-Treg CD4+ T cells sorted from blood. The chain is built from TRBV27 and TRBJ1-2; D unclear. The CDR3: CASSLDGNYGYTF. CDR3 nucleotides: TGTGCCAGCAGTTTAGACGGGAACTATGGCTACACCTTC.